This TCR beta chain was identified during a study of vaccination and CD4 T cells after COVID-19. Study background: Cultures serving as controls received a peptide pool (CEFX or HIV-1 Nef) or no peptide.

Treatment reported: approximately nine-day PBMC culture with coronavirus spike peptide pools or control peptides (ViraFEST assay). Samples of CD4+ T cells were obtained from the unexposed donor before the COVID-19 pandemic (2011-2018). V was shortened by 2 bases and J by 2 bases, with 10 bases between the two germline ends. CDR1 and CDR2 (germline): SNHLY, FYNNEI. The CDR3 sequence is 14 residues long. This clonotype occurred a few times. Antigen unknown. General study findings and limits: Nearly all convalescent vaccine-specific clones, 304 of 307, recognized only SARS-CoV-2 spike.

Sequenced with the Oncomine TCR Beta short-read assay was DNA taken from cultured CD4+ T cells. In this case, cultured CD4+ T cells provided the extracted genomic DNA. TCRdb itself ran the PCR reads through MiXCR, one entry per CDR3 protein. The table shows 7,000 to 10,000 distinct CDR3 sequences, with approximately 49% occurring only once. The rearrangement links TRBV2 to TRBJ2-7; weak D call: TRBD2 (5 bases). This clonotype originated in a human donor in good health. Sequenced input: CD4+ T cells from blood, cultured in vitro. CDR3 amino acids: CASSESGTTYEQYF. The CDR3 coding sequence is TGTGCCAGCAGTGAATCGGGAACTACCTACGAGCAGTACTTC.